Following are 17 T cell receptor beta chains from one sample sequenced in a study of T cells in Graves' hyperthyroidism and ophthalmopathy. Regions amplified from RNA transcripts were the TCR beta CDR3 regions. The HTBI primer set served for first-round RT-PCR of the TCR CDR3. One entry per CDR3 protein results from TCRdb running MiXCR on the multiplex PCR reads. The table lists more than 500,000 distinct CDR3 sequences, roughly 15% of them singletons. Source material: blood. The source of these receptors is a woman between 40 and 50 years old with Graves' ophthalmopathy.

This clonotype was recorded many times. V and J are TRBV12-3 or TRBV12-4 and TRBJ1-1; D is unresolved. The germline V and J ends were trimmed by 1 base and 4 bases, with 16 bases remaining between them. This CDR3 spans 16 amino acids. The CDR3 bases are TGTGCCAGCAGTTTAGGACTCATGGCCTTGGGCACTGAAGCTTTCTTT. It translates to CASSLGLMALGTEAFF.

This clonotype was counted between two and nine times. The rearrangement joins TRBV5-4 to TRBJ2-2; D is possibly TRBD1 (6 bases). The CDR3 is 13 residues long. Germline V gives CDR1 SGHNT, CDR2 YYREEE (reference sequence). Deletions cut 4 bases from V and 5 bases from J, with 9 bases between. The CDR3 loop reads CASSIGQTGELFF. In DNA form, the CDR3 reads TGTGCCAGCAGCATTGGACAGACCGGGGAGCTGTTTTTT.

This clonotype was seen more than once but under ten times. The chain carries TRBV13 and TRBJ2-4, with 7 positions matching TRBD2. CDR1 is PRHDT and CDR2 is FYEKMQ in the germline V gene (reference sequence). The CDR3 length is 13 residues. V lost 5 bases and J lost 9; bases outside the gene matches: 7. The CDR3 region is CASSPVREGIQYF. Written as DNA, the CDR3 is TGTGCCAGCAGCCCCGTCAGGGAGGGCATTCAGTACTTC.

This clonotype has just a few counts. The chain joins TRBV10-3 to TRBJ1-2; maybe TRBD1 (6 bases). The V gene's germline CDR1 is ENHRY and CDR2 SYGVKD. The CDR3 is 14 amino acids. Deletions cut 0 bases from V and 4 bases from J, with 9 bases between. CDR3 sequence: CAISESYRVYGYTF. The CDR3 DNA sequence: TGTGCCATCAGTGAGTCTTACAGGGTCTATGGCTACACCTTC.

In its sample, this clonotype was seen many times. The rearrangement links TRBV20-1 to TRBJ1-1, with D perhaps TRBD1 (6 bases). Germline V gene sequence: CDR1 DFQATT, CDR2 SNEGSKA (reference sequence). The CDR3 sequence is 12 residues long. Trimming removed 6 bases at V and 1 base at J, with 9 bases between. The CDR3 bases are TGCAGTGCCAGGACAGCGAACACTGAAGCTTTCTTT. Translating gives CSARTANTEAFF.

This clonotype was seen ten or more times. The V call is TRBV7-2, the J call TRBJ2-5; 7 bases align to TRBD2. With V trimmed by 1 base and J by 0 bases, 5 bases remained unmatched. Per germline, CDR1 SGHTA and CDR2 FQGNSA. This CDR3 has 16 amino acids. CDR3 region: CASSLVGTMYQETQYF. The CDR3 coding sequence is TGTGCCAGCAGCTTAGTTGGGACTATGTACCAAGAGACCCAGTACTTC.

This chain uses TRBV12-3 or TRBV12-4 with TRBJ1-5; a weak D match, TRBD1 (6 bases). This CDR3 spans 16 amino acids. Between the trimmed V and J ends, which lost 5 bases and 3 bases, there was a span of 17 bases. Here the CDR3 DNA reads TGTGCCAGCAGTCCCCTGGGGGGCTTTGACAATCAGCCCCAGCATTTT. Translating it yields CASSPLGGFDNQPQHF.

The sample holds many counts of this clonotype. The CDR3 sequence is CASSITRVVETQYF. Here the CDR3 DNA reads TGTGCCAGCAGTATCACCCGAGTTGTAGAGACCCAGTACTTC. The chain joins TRBV7-8 to TRBJ2-5; D is unresolved. Looked up from germline, CDR1 is SGHVS and CDR2 is FQNEAQ. The CDR3 contains 14 residues. Trimming cost V 6 bases and J 4 bases, with 15 bases left between them.

This clonotype has at least ten counts. V is TRBV2 and J is TRBJ2-7; D possibly matches TRBD1 or TRBD2 (7 bases each). The CDR3 has 15 amino acids. Germline lookup yields CDR1 SNHLY and CDR2 FYNNEI. V was cut by 9 bases and J by 0 bases, with 18 bases left in between. The CDR3 sequence is CASQGGTIISYEQYF. The CDR3 bases are TGTGCCAGTCAGGGGGGGACCATTATCTCCTACGAGCAGTACTTC.

The gene calls are TRBV30 and TRBJ1-1; D remains unclear. Trimming cost V 5 bases and J 0 bases, with 7 bases left between them. From germline, CDR1 is GTSNPN and CDR2 SVGIG (reference sequence). This CDR3 comprises 12 residues. CDR3: CAWGRLNTEAFF. The DNA of the CDR3 is TGTGCCTGGGGACGGCTGAACACTGAAGCTTTCTTT.

This clonotype was found many times. Since the CDR3 does not end with the conserved phenylalanine or tryptophan, this likely comes from a read error. V gene TRBV7-3 combines with J gene TRBJ2-7; D uncertain. CDR3 length equals 13 residues. Trimming took 0 bases from V and 4 from J, leaving 7 bases between them. Germline loops: CDR1 SGHTA, CDR2 FQGTGA. CDR3: CASSLTSAYEQYL. The CDR3 DNA reads as TGTGCCAGCAGCTTAACGTCGGCGTACGAGCAGTACCTC.

The chain joins TRBV11-2 to TRBJ1-1; the match to TRBD1 covers 7 bases. The ends lost 5 bases at V and 12 bases at J; junction bases unmatched: 15. This CDR3 spans 14 amino acids. CDR1 and CDR2 (germline): SGHAT, FQNNGV. CDR3 nucleotide sequence: TGTGCCAGCAGCCTAATGGGGGACCAGGGGGAAACTTTCTTT. This encodes CASSLMGDQGETFF.

This clonotype showed up many times. For the CDR3, the DNA is TGTGCCAGCAGCTTAGATCTCGATTACTCTGGAAACACCATATATTTT. Amino acid sequence: CASSLDLDYSGNTIYF. The chain carries TRBV11-2 and TRBJ1-3; D ambiguous. The CDR3 contains 16 residues. Trimming shortened V by 0 bases and J by 0 bases, and 9 bases separated the two germline ends. CDR1 SGHAT and CDR2 FQNNGV come from the germline V gene.

The chain joins TRBV20-1 to TRBJ2-5; 8 nucleotides agree with TRBD2. The CDR3 extends over 17 amino acids. Trimming took 6 bases from V and 2 from J; bases not matched to a gene: 17. Germline V gives CDR1 DFQATT, CDR2 SNEGSKA (reference sequence). The CDR3 nucleotides read TGCAGTGCCGCCGGGGGGGGCAGAGAGGGGGTACAAGAGACCCAGTACTTC. Translation gives CSAAGGGREGVQETQYF.

This clonotype was counted at least ten times. This chain joins TRBV27 and TRBJ2-7; 11 bases are shared with TRBD2. V trimming: 3 bases; J trimming: 6 bases; junction bases outside the gene matches: 13. Per the germline V gene, CDR1 is MNHEY and CDR2 is SMNVEV (reference sequence). The CDR3 is 17 residues long. The chain's CDR3 is CASSFSRLAGRAFEQYF. For the CDR3, the DNA is TGTGCCAGCAGTTTCTCCCGACTAGCGGGAAGGGCATTCGAGCAGTACTTC.

Points on this clonotype: This may arise from a read error, as a much more abundant clone is one base away. The CDR3 region is CASSVGGVAGGTQYF. The CDR3 DNA is TGTGCCAGCAGCGTGGGGGGGGTAGCGGGAGGGACCCAGTACTTC. The V call is TRBV9, the J call TRBJ2-5; TRBD2 matches 10 bases. Germline V gene data show CDR1 as SGDLS and CDR2 as YYNGEE. V lost 2 bases to trimming and J lost 7 bases; unmatched junction nucleotides: 8. The CDR3 loop spans 15 amino acids.

At least ten counts were recorded for this clonotype. The chain carries TRBV12-3 or TRBV12-4 and TRBJ1-5; D remains ambiguous. The germline V and J ends were trimmed by 2 bases and 0 bases, with 8 bases remaining between them. CDR3 size: 15 residues. The CDR3 sequence is CASSLRHSSNQPQHF. The CDR3 DNA is TGTGCCAGCAGTTTAAGACACTCTAGCAATCAGCCCCAGCATTTT.